The present entry profiles one T cell receptor beta chain with its context. Its antigen is not identified. These data come from a study of shared clonotypes between healthy human individuals. Study-level findings and limits: Estimated clonotype richness was generally higher in naive than memory subsets.

The CDR3 runs 13 residues. Germline CDR1 SGHVS, CDR2 FNYEAQ. After removal of 6 bases from V and 4 bases from J, the junction contained 4 bases not matched to a gene. The table came from immunoSEQ multiplex PCR; TCRdb's copy has only in-frame clones and leaves some out. The data contain approximately 2,000,000 clones, approximately 90% of them singletons. This sequence was found in a man between 18 and 29 years old in good health. Some clones in this sample may be carry-over from other donors' samples. Sequencing input: naive CD4+ T cells from PBMCs. This sample's subset: CD45RA+ positively selected. The chain carries TRBV7-6 and TRBJ2-5; 8 positions match TRBD2. CDR3 DNA: TGTGCCAGCAGTTACCGGGAGGGAGAGACCCAGTACTTC. Amino acid sequence: CASSYREGETQYF.